Each of the 4 T cell receptor beta chains below was sequenced from the same sample in a study of blood T cells in healthy people across ages. A second PCR of about 7 to 11 cycles used a sample-barcoded 5' primer and a J-beta primer mix. One entry per CDR3 protein, called by TCRdb with MiXCR from the 5' RACE reads. The table records about 1.6 million distinct CDR3 sequences, almost 35% of them present only once. Input material: blood. The receptors were sampled from a woman aged 25 to 39 in good health.

The chain combines TRBV11-2 with TRBJ2-6; D unclear. With 0 bases removed from V and 0 bases from J, the gap between germline ends came to 6 bases. CDR1 and CDR2 from the germline V gene are SGHAT and FQNNGV. The CDR3 is 16 amino acids. The CDR3 spells CASSLEVISGANVLTF. DNA for the CDR3: TGTGCCAGCAGCTTAGAGGTGATCTCTGGGGCCAACGTCCTGACTTTC.

This clonotype was seen many times. The junction shows a germline mismatch at one end, possibly a read error. The chain joins TRBV27 to TRBJ1-1; a possible D gene is TRBD1 (5 bases). The CDR3 runs 14 residues. Germline assignment: CDR1 MNHEY and CDR2 SMNVEV (reference sequence). CDR3 nucleotides: TGCGCCAGCAGCTTCGGGACTGGGAACACTGAAGCTTTCTTT. The encoded protein is CASSFGTGNTEAFF.

The CDR3 reads CASSQSPGQRNTGELFF. CDR3 nucleotides: TGTGCCAGCAGCCAATCCCCAGGACAGCGAAACACCGGGGAGCTGTTTTTT. The genes are TRBV14 and TRBJ2-2; tentatively, D is TRBD1 (6 bases). The germline V and J ends were trimmed by 2 bases and 2 bases, with 15 bases remaining between them. The length of the CDR3 is 17 residues. CDR1 and CDR2 (germline): SGHDN, FVKESK.

This chain links TRBV4-1 with TRBJ2-7; TRBD1 matches 11 bases. Trimming cost V 2 bases and J 2 bases; bases outside gene matches: 2. The CDR3 covers 15 residues. Germline lookup yields CDR1 MGHRA and CDR2 YSYEKL. The DNA for the CDR3 is TGCGCCAGCAGCCAATTGGACAGGGGGCCCTACGAGCAGTACTTC. Protein product: CASSQLDRGPYEQYF.